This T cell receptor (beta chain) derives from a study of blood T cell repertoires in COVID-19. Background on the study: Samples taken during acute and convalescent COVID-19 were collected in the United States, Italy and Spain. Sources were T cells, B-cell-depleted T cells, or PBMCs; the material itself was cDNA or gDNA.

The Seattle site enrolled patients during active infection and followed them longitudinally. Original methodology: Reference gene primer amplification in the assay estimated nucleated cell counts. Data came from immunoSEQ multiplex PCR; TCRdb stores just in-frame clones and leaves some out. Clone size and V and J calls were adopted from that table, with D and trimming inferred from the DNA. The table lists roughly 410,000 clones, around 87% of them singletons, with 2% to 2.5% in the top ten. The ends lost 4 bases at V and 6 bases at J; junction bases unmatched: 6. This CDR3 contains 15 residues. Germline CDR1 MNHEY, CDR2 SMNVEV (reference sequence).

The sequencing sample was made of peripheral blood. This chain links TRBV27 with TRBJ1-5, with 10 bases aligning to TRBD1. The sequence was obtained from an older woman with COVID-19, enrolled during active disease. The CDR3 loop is CASSYGGQGGQPQHF. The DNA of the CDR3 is TGTGCCAGCAGTTATGGAGGACAGGGGGGTCAGCCCCAGCATTTT.